This T cell receptor (beta chain) was sequenced for a study of OX40 agonist ivuxolimab in advanced cancers. About the study: Males comprised approximately 81% of the group, whose mean age was 60 years (range 23 to 79).

The V segment lost 7 bases and the J segment 3 bases; nucleotides outside the gene matches: 11. This CDR3 is 14 amino acids long. The germline V gene encodes CDR1 SQVTM and CDR2 ANQGSEA. This table comes from immunoSEQ multiplex PCR, and its TCRdb copy is limited to in-frame clones, with some not included. The repertoire holds around 50,000 clones, with about 85% as singletons. This sequence joins TRBV29-1 and TRBJ2-7; 8 positions match TRBD1. The sequences come from CD4+ or CD8+ T cells sorted from blood, collected in a trial of the OX40 agonist ivuxolimab. This TCR came from an adult with an advanced solid tumor such as melanoma, head and neck, liver or kidney cancer. The CDR3 DNA follows: TGCAGCGCCAAAGGGGGACAGGCATACTACGAGCAGTACTTC. Amino acid sequence: CSAKGGQAYYEQYF.